Listed here are 27 T cell receptor beta chains from one sample, sequenced in a study of human T cells and chemical hapten exposure. TCRdb reanalysed the RACE reads using MiXCR and keeps one entry per CDR3 protein. Here the sample spans some 77,000 distinct CDR3 sequences, 10% being singletons. Time point in this sample: patch test 1, 2 weeks after DPC sensitization. Treatment: therapeutic diphenylcyclopropenone sensitization with weekly scalp DPC. The sequencing used whole blood, collected in connection with sensitization to the hapten diphenylcyclopropenone (DPC). These receptors were obtained from a woman aged 45-60 years with alopecia areata. Some clones in this sample may be carry-over from other donors' samples.

The chain uses TRBV6-2 or TRBV6-3 and TRBJ2-7; no clear D. CDR1 and CDR2 from the germline V gene are MNHEY and SVGEGT. There are 13 residues in the CDR3. The ends were cut back, 7 bases at V and 2 bases at J, with 12 bases in the middle. The CDR3 protein is CASKTGQAYEQYF. The CDR3 coding sequence is TGTGCCAGCAAGACGGGCCAAGCCTACGAGCAGTACTTC.

V is TRBV5-1 and J is TRBJ2-1, with 9 positions matching TRBD1. Germline V gene sequence: CDR1 SGHRS, CDR2 YFSETQ. After removal of 5 bases from V and 0 bases from J, the junction contained 3 bases not matched to a gene. This CDR3 has 15 residues. The CDR3 nucleotides read TGCGCCAGCAGACCGGGACAGGGCTCCTACAATGAGCAGTTCTTC. Translation: CASRPGQGSYNEQFF. Together with reference TRBV5-1 and TRBJ2-1, the CDR3 gives the full variable domain: KAGVTQTPRYLIKTRGQQVTLSCSPISGHRSVSWYQQTPGQGLQFLFEYFSETQRNKGNFPGRFSGRQFSNSRSEMNVSTLELGDSALYLCASRPGQGSYNEQFFGPGTRLTVL.

In this sample, this clonotype turned up many times. The V gene is TRBV7-6, the J gene TRBJ1-1; no definite D call. Trimming stripped 2 bases from V and 0 bases from J, with 7 bases between. From germline, CDR1 is SGHVS and CDR2 FNYEAQ. CDR3 length equals 14 residues. CDR3 coding DNA: TGTGCCAGCAGCTTAAAAGGGATGAACACTGAAGCTTTCTTT. Amino acids: CASSLKGMNTEAFF.

The chain is built from TRBV11-2 and TRBJ2-4; D unclear. The CDR3 consists of 16 residues. V gave up 5 bases and J gave up 0 bases, with 14 bases separating them. Germline loops: CDR1 SGHAT, CDR2 FQNNGV. CDR3 protein: CASSQTSARAKNIQYF. CDR3 in DNA: TGTGCCAGCAGCCAGACATCGGCGAGAGCCAAAAACATTCAGTACTTC.

This clonotype came up a few times. This rearrangement joins TRBV28 to TRBJ2-7; 9 bases align to TRBD1. J was trimmed by 3 bases and V by 6 bases; bases with no gene match: 9. Germline loops: CDR1 MDHEN, CDR2 SYDVKM. The CDR3 has 15 amino acids. This chain's CDR3 is CASREQGANNYEQYF. CDR3 coding DNA: TGTGCCAGCAGAGAACAGGGGGCGAATAACTACGAGCAGTACTTC. Supplemented by reference TRBV28 and TRBJ2-7, the full variable domain reads DVKVTQSSRYLVKRTGEKVFLECVQDMDHENMFWYRQDPGLGLRLIYFSYDVKMKEKGDIPEGYSVSREKKERFSLILESASTNQTSMYLCASREQGANNYEQYFGPGTRLTVT.

The J gene is TRBJ2-7, the V gene TRBV5-1; D call uncertain. Trimming took 3 bases from V and 1 from J, leaving 11 bases between them. In germline, CDR1 is SGHRS, CDR2 YFSETQ. The CDR3 sequence is 14 residues long. The chain's CDR3 is CASSSLARSYEQYF. DNA for the CDR3: TGCGCCAGCAGCTCCCTTGCAAGGTCCTACGAGCAGTACTTC.

This clonotype was counted ten times or more. V is TRBV5-1 and J is TRBJ1-1, with D perhaps matching TRBD1 (6 bases). The CDR3 loop spans 14 amino acids. The germline V gene encodes CDR1 SGHRS and CDR2 YFSETQ. With 4 bases removed from V and 7 bases from J, the gap between germline ends came to 17 bases. The CDR3 sequence is CASSSGQTGGEAFF. The DNA for the CDR3 is TGCGCCAGCAGCAGCGGACAGACCGGTGGTGAAGCTTTCTTT. Full variable domain (outside the CDR3, taken from reference TRBV5-1 and TRBJ1-1): KAGVTQTPRYLIKTRGQQVTLSCSPISGHRSVSWYQQTPGQGLQFLFEYFSETQRNKGNFPGRFSGRQFSNSRSEMNVSTLELGDSALYLCASSSGQTGGEAFFGQGTRLTVV.

The sample holds a few counts of this clonotype. The chain joins TRBV27 to TRBJ1-6; D uncertain. Germline CDR1 MNHEY, CDR2 SMNVEV (reference sequence). The CDR3 length is 15 residues. Trimming removed 1 base from V and 10 bases from J, with 14 bases in between. The CDR3 DNA follows: TGTGCCAGCAGTTTATATCTGGGATCCGGGTCACCCCTCCACTTT. It yields the protein CASSLYLGSGSPLHF.

In this sample, this clonotype turned up a few times. The chain links TRBV25-1 to TRBJ2-5; D may be TRBD1 or TRBD2 (5 bases each). Germline V gene data show CDR1 as MGHDK and CDR2 as SYGVNS. This CDR3 has 12 amino acids. Between the trimmed V and J ends, which lost 8 bases and 8 bases, there was a span of 15 bases. The CDR3 is CASRRDLRTQYF. The CDR3 bases are TGTGCCAGCCGCCGGGACCTTCGTACCCAGTACTTC.

J is TRBJ2-7 and V is TRBV28; D call uncertain. The CDR3 totals 11 residues. CDR1 MDHEN and CDR2 SYDVKM come from the germline V gene. Trimming removed 5 bases from V and 1 base from J, with 3 bases in between. The CDR3 region is CASSVSYEQYF. The CDR3 coding sequence is TGTGCCAGCAGTGTATCCTACGAGCAGTACTTC.

This clonotype was counted many times. The chain uses TRBV5-4 and TRBJ2-7; D possibly corresponds to TRBD1 (5 bases). Trimming removed 0 bases at V and 7 bases at J, with 17 bases between. Looked up from germline, CDR1 is SGHNT and CDR2 is YYREEE (reference sequence). This CDR3 has 15 amino acids. CDR3 DNA: TGTGCCAGCAGCTTGGTACAGGCCGCACCTAGGGAGCAGTACTTC. Its translation: CASSLVQAAPREQYF.

This clonotype was seen at least ten times. The V call is TRBV19, the J call TRBJ2-2; D not certain. Trimming took off 1 base at V and 7 bases at J, with 13 bases between the two ends. The germline CDR1 and CDR2 sequences are LNHDA and SQIVND (reference sequence). CDR3 length: 15 amino acids. The CDR3 protein is CASSIGTVVRGELFF. The CDR3 bases are TGTGCCAGTAGTATAGGAACGGTGGTCCGCGGGGAGCTGTTTTTT. Complete variable domain (other parts from reference TRBV19 and TRBJ2-2): DGGITQSPKYLFRKEGQNVTLSCEQNLNHDAMYWYRQDPGQGLRLIYYSQIVNDFQKGDIAEGYSVSREKKESFPLTVTSAQKNPTAFYLCASSIGTVVRGELFFGEGSRLTVL.

This clonotype has a handful of counts. The chain carries TRBV27 and TRBJ1-4, with 7 bases identical to TRBD1. Germline values: CDR1 MNHEY, CDR2 SMNVEV (reference sequence). CDR3 length: 15 residues. Trimming at V came to 6 bases and at J to 5 bases, leaving 9 bases not matched to a gene. In DNA form, the CDR3 reads TGTGCCAGCAGAGTTGCTGGGACAGAGAATGAAAAACTGTTTTTT. It codes for CASRVAGTENEKLFF. The full variable domain, completed using reference TRBV27 and TRBJ1-4, is EAQVTQNPRYLITVTGKKLTVTCSQNMNHEYMSWYRQDPGLGLRQIYYSMNVEVTDKGDVPEGYKVSRKEKRNFPLILESPSPNQTSLYFCASRVAGTENEKLFFGSGTQLSVL.

The chain combines TRBV11-2 with TRBJ1-5, with a possible D match to TRBD1 (5 bases). The CDR3 is 15 amino acids. Germline CDR1 SGHAT, CDR2 FQNNGV. V was shortened by 5 bases and J by 1 base, with 12 bases between the two germline ends. This CDR3 is CASSPGLASNQPQHF. The CDR3 region has the DNA TGTGCCAGCAGCCCGGGACTCGCCAGCAATCAGCCCCAGCATTTT.

This clonotype was picked up a small number of times. The V call is TRBV7-2, the J call TRBJ2-7, with 11 positions matching TRBD2. Trimming cost V 0 bases and J 1 base; bases outside gene matches: 2. Germline assignment: CDR1 SGHTA and CDR2 FQGNSA. There are 16 residues in the CDR3. CDR3: CASSLALAGVSYEQYF. The CDR3 DNA sequence: TGTGCCAGCAGCTTAGCACTAGCGGGAGTGTCCTACGAGCAGTACTTC.

This clonotype was detected a few times. The CDR3 here is CASSQQGQGAADTQYF. DNA of the CDR3: TGCGCCAGCAGCCAACAGGGACAGGGGGCGGCGGATACGCAGTATTTT. This chain connects TRBV4-3 to TRBJ2-3, with 12 bases identical to TRBD1. V lost 2 bases and J lost 6; bases outside the gene matches: 6. The CDR3 is 16 amino acids. Germline V CDR1 and CDR2: LGHNA, YSLEER.

The chain links TRBV18 to TRBJ2-5, with D unclear. V lost 2 bases and J lost 4, with 11 bases in between. Looked up from germline, CDR1 is KGHSH and CDR2 is LQKENI. There are 14 residues in the CDR3. CDR3 sequence reads: CASSPSKLGETQYF. CDR3 in DNA: TGTGCCAGCTCACCATCAAAACTCGGAGAGACCCAGTACTTC.

This clonotype was seen many times. The chain recombines TRBV28 with TRBJ2-7; 15 nucleotides align to TRBD2. V lost 5 bases and J lost 1; bases outside the gene matches: 9. The CDR3 spans 18 residues. The germline CDR1 and CDR2 sequences are MDHEN and SYDVKM. The CDR3, as DNA: TGTGCCAGCAGTAAACAAAGGACTAGCGGGAGGGTTTCCTACGAGCAGTACTTC. It yields the protein CASSKQRTSGRVSYEQYF.

This clonotype was recorded at least ten times. Relative to the germline gene, one junction end is altered; a read error may explain this. This chain links TRBV7-7 with TRBJ2-5, with D maybe TRBD1 (5 bases). The germline V gene has CDR1 SSHAT and CDR2 FNYEAQ (reference sequence). This CDR3 contains 15 residues. CDR3 sequence (DNA): TGTGCTAGCAGCTTAGAGGCAGGGAACCAAGAGACCCAGTACTTC. Protein sequence: CASSLEAGNQETQYF.

This clonotype occurred many times. V is TRBV6-1 and J is TRBJ1-6, with a weak D call TRBD1 (6 bases). Germline loops: CDR1 MNHNS, CDR2 SASEGT. The length of the CDR3 is 15 residues. Trimming stripped 10 bases from V and 9 bases from J, with 22 bases between. The CDR3 region is CATGTDSKVSSPLHF. DNA for the CDR3: TGTGCCACCGGGACGGACAGTAAAGTTTCTTCACCCCTCCACTTT.

This clonotype was observed a few times. V and J are TRBV7-3 and TRBJ2-2; no clear D gene. Germline V gene data show CDR1 as SGHTA and CDR2 as FQGTGA. With 5 bases removed from V and 0 bases from J, the gap between germline ends came to 10 bases. The CDR3 spans 15 residues. The CDR3 DNA sequence: TGTGCCAGCAGCCCCCGGCGGCCGAACACCGGGGAGCTGTTTTTT. Its translation: CASSPRRPNTGELFF.

The table lists this clonotype with a few counts. This chain joins TRBV12-3 or TRBV12-4 and TRBJ2-7; no firm D call. The CDR3 consists of 17 residues. The V gene lost 2 bases and the J gene lost 0 bases, with 17 bases spanning the gap. The CDR3 region is CASSLSWGKRSSYEQYF. CDR3 DNA: TGTGCCAGCAGTTTATCGTGGGGAAAGAGGAGCTCCTACGAGCAGTACTTC.

This chain joins TRBV11-1 and TRBJ2-7; D perhaps matches TRBD2 (6 bases). The CDR3 is 15 residues long. V lost 3 bases and J 6 bases, leaving 18 bases between the germline ends. The germline CDR1 and CDR2 sequences are SGHAT and FQDESV (reference sequence). The CDR3 coding sequence is TGTGCCAGCAGCTTCGATCCTGGCGGGACCCTCGAGCAGTACTTC. As protein: CASSFDPGGTLEQYF.

The chain is built from TRBV29-1 and TRBJ1-2; D gene unclear. Deletions cut 6 bases from V and 2 bases from J, with 10 bases between. CDR1 is SQVTM, CDR2 ANQGSEA, per germline. The CDR3 is 12 residues long. CDR3 sequence (DNA): TGCAGCGTACAAGAGCCGAACTATGGCTACACCTTC. It codes for CSVQEPNYGYTF.

V is TRBV27 and J is TRBJ2-1, with TRBD2 as a possible D gene (5 bases). The V end was cut by 3 bases, the J end by 14 bases, with 11 bases between. The CDR3 is 11 amino acids. Germline CDR1 is MNHEY and CDR2 is SMNVEV (reference sequence). CDR3 nucleotides: TGTGCCAGCAGTTTGGGAGCTGGGGAGTTCTTC. Protein sequence: CASSLGAGEFF.

CDR3 loop: CASSPPGQQETQYF. CDR3 nucleotides: TGTGCCAGCTCACCACCGGGACAGCAAGAGACCCAGTACTTC. The chain recombines TRBV18 with TRBJ2-5, with 7 bases aligning to TRBD1. The junction had 0 bases not matched to a gene; V was cut back by 0 bases and J by 2 bases. Germline V gene lookup returns CDR1 KGHSH and CDR2 LQKENI. This CDR3 spans 14 amino acids.

There are a few counts of this clonotype. J is TRBJ2-1 and V is TRBV7-2, with 13 bases fitting TRBD2. The ends lost 6 bases at V and 7 bases at J; junction bases unmatched: 12. Looked up from germline, CDR1 is SGHTA and CDR2 is FQGNSA. The CDR3 has 17 residues. This chain's CDR3 is CASSSTPTSGRKNEQFF. CDR3 sequence (DNA): TGTGCCAGCAGTTCCACTCCGACTAGCGGGAGGAAGAATGAGCAGTTCTTC.